These T cell receptor beta chains were read from a single sample in a study of blood T cell repertoires in COVID-19. Assay: immunoSEQ multiplex PCR; the TCRdb copy retains only in-frame clones and omits some. The data contain approximately 200,000 clones, around 88% of them singletons. Sequenced material: peripheral blood. The source is a man aged 18 to 30 with active or convalescent COVID-19. CDR3s include the opening cysteine and the closing phenylalanine or tryptophan. The D gene is left open where the match is weak. Clone sizes are given selectively: once, few, many, or a class where the clone is expanded.

clone size,V gene,D gene,J gene,CDR3 protein,CDR3 DNA
NA,TRBV19,TRBD1,TRBJ2-4,CASTQDRVVKNIQYF,TGTGCCAGTACCCAGGACAGGGTGGTCAAAAACATTCAGTACTTC
NA,TRBV11-3,TRBD1,TRBJ2-2,CASSSDRGESGRLFF,TGTGCCAGCAGCTCAGACAGGGGGGAAAGCGGTCGACTGTTTTTT
NA,TRBV11-2,TRBD1,TRBJ1-1,CASSQTGGGYTEAFF,TGTGCCAGCAGCCAGACAGGGGGCGGGTACACTGAAGCTTTCTTT
NA,TRBV7-8,NA,TRBJ1-1,CASSSLRGGTEAFF,TGTGCCAGCAGCTCACTCAGGGGTGGAACTGAAGCTTTCTTT
NA,TRBV18,NA,TRBJ2-7,CASSPVQGDYEQYF,TGTGCCAGCTCACCCGTACAGGGAGACTACGAGCAGTACTTC
NA,TRBV28,TRBD1,TRBJ1-2,CASSDQGARFGGYTF,TGTGCCAGCAGTGACCAGGGGGCGCGGTTTGGAGGCTACACCTTC
NA,TRBV29-1,TRBD1,TRBJ1-5,CSATSGTGRNQPQHF,TGCAGCGCCACATCCGGGACAGGGAGAAATCAGCCCCAGCATTTT
NA,TRBV12-3/TRBV12-4,TRBD1,TRBJ2-1,CASSSTGQGQFF,TGTGCCAGCAGTTCCACGGGACAGGGGCAGTTCTTC
NA,TRBV6-5,NA,TRBJ2-7,CASSYPQGGQYEQYF,TGTGCCAGCAGTTACCCCCAGGGGGGCCAATACGAGCAGTACTTC
NA,TRBV28,TRBD1,TRBJ1-1,CASRGQANTEAFF,TGTGCCAGTAGAGGACAGGCGAACACTGAAGCTTTCTTT
NA,TRBV28,NA,TRBJ2-1,CASSLVGGPSYNEQFF,TGTGCCAGCAGTTTAGTTGGGGGCCCATCCTACAATGAGCAGTTCTTC
NA,TRBV18,TRBD1,TRBJ1-2,CASSPGQQNYGYTF,TGTGCCAGCTCGCCGGGACAGCAGAACTATGGCTACACCTTC
NA,TRBV13,TRBD2,TRBJ2-7,CASSPKPSGTSYEQYF,TGTGCCAGCAGCCCAAAACCAAGCGGGACGTCCTACGAGCAGTACTTC
NA,TRBV28,NA,TRBJ1-6,CASSFRQGPLHF,TGTGCCAGCAGTTTCCGGCAGGGTCCCCTCCACTTT
NA,TRBV25-1,NA,TRBJ2-1,CASSVKTGSAEQFF,TGTGCCAGCAGCGTTAAAACAGGGTCGGCTGAGCAGTTCTTC
NA,TRBV5-1,NA,TRBJ1-2,CASSLEGEDYGYTF,TGCGCCAGCAGCTTGGAAGGGGAGGACTATGGCTACACCTTC
NA,TRBV5-6,TRBD2,TRBJ2-7,CASSLLAGVVGEQYF,TGTGCCAGCAGCTTACTAGCGGGAGTCGTGGGAGAGCAGTACTTC
NA,TRBV27,TRBD1,TRBJ2-7,CASSFRDSSYEQYF,TGTGCCAGCAGTTTCCGGGACAGCTCCTACGAGCAGTACTTC
NA,TRBV6-5,TRBD2,TRBJ2-7,CASSIKAGGSYEQYF,TGTGCCAGCAGTATAAAAGCGGGAGGATCCTACGAGCAGTACTTC
NA,TRBV12-3/TRBV12-4,TRBD1,TRBJ1-5,CATGRGSGQPQHF,TGTGCCACAGGCAGGGGGTCGGGTCAGCCCCAGCATTTT
NA,TRBV27,NA,TRBJ1-1,CASSLTLQGTAFF,TGTGCCAGCAGCTTAACCCTACAGGGAACAGCTTTCTTT
NA,TRBV18,NA,TRBJ2-4,CASSPPTALAKNIQYF,TGTGCCAGCTCACCGCCGACAGCCTTAGCCAAAAACATTCAGTACTTC
NA,TRBV29-1,NA,TRBJ1-4,CSVELSGVGEKLFF,TGCAGCGTTGAACTGTCAGGGGTGGGAGAAAAACTGTTTTTT
NA,TRBV5-4,TRBD1,TRBJ2-7,CASSLTGGKEQYF,TGTGCCAGCAGCTTGACAGGGGGCAAAGAGCAGTACTTC
NA,TRBV30,NA,TRBJ2-7,CAWSVPKKRNFSEQYF,TGTGCCTGGAGTGTACCTAAAAAGAGGAATTTCTCCGAGCAGTACTTC
once,TRBV19,TRBD2,TRBJ2-1,CASSIDRGSAYNEQFF,TGTGCCAGTAGTATAGATCGCGGGAGCGCTTACAATGAGCAGTTCTTC
NA,TRBV21-1,NA,TRBJ1-2,CASSKGGQGTEGANYGYTF,TGTGCCAGCAGCAAAGGGGGACAGGGGACGGAGGGAGCTAACTATGGCTACACCTTC
NA,TRBV2,NA,TRBJ2-7,CASSESRVPTYEQYF,TGTGCCAGCAGTGAATCGAGGGTCCCGACCTACGAGCAGTACTTC